This is a list of T cell receptor beta chains from one sample in a study of T cell responses to AZD1222 COVID-19 vaccine. Libraries were prepared by immunoSEQ multiplex PCR; TCRdb keeps only in-frame clonotypes and omits some of them. The sample holds approximately 140,000 clones, 90% to 95% seen once. This specimen consisted of peripheral blood, obtained on day 0 of AZD1222 vaccination. The source is an adult in good health. Each CDR3 is given with its conserved first and last residue. The D gene is left open where the match is weak.

J | D | V | DNA | CDR3
TRBJ2-3 | NA | TRBV3-1/TRBV3-2 | TGTGCCAGCAGCCAAGTTACAGGAACAGATACGCAGTATTTT | CASSQVTGTDTQYF
TRBJ2-2 | NA | TRBV3-1/TRBV3-2 | TGTGCCAGCAGCCAAAGGACGGCAACCGGGGAGCTGTTTTTT | CASSQRTATGELFF
TRBJ1-2 | NA | TRBV29-1 | TGCAGCGTTGAAGCGGGGAACGGCTATGGCTACACCTTC | CSVEAGNGYGYTF
TRBJ1-1 | TRBD1 | TRBV28 | TGTGCCAGCAGTTCGACCAACAGGGGTGGCACTGAAGCTTTCTTT | CASSSTNRGGTEAFF
TRBJ2-4 | TRBD1 | TRBV7-9 | TGTGCCAGCACCAAAGGAGACAGGGGCTCCATTCAGTACTTC | CASTKGDRGSIQYF
TRBJ1-6 | TRBD1 | TRBV11-2 | TGTGCCAGCAGCTCCGGACAGGTTGATAATTCACCCCTCCACTTT | CASSSGQVDNSPLHF
TRBJ1-4 | TRBD1 | TRBV30 | TGTGCCTGGAGTTCGGGACAGGTTGGGAAACTGTTTTTT | CAWSSGQVGKLFF
TRBJ2-5 | NA | TRBV30 | TGTGCCTGGAGTGTAATCGGATCGGGAGAGACCCAGTACTTC | CAWSVIGSGETQYF
TRBJ2-3 | NA | TRBV15 | TGTGCCACCAGCAGAGAGCCAGGGAGCACAGATACGCAGTATTTT | CATSREPGSTDTQYF
TRBJ1-6 | NA | TRBV2 | TGTGCCAGCAGTGAGGGTGCATCACCCCTCCACTTT | CASSEGASPLHF
TRBJ2-3 | NA | TRBV7-9 | TGTGCCAGCACCGTGGGCAGGGCGACAGATACGCAGTATTTT | CASTVGRATDTQYF